The rows below give T cell receptor beta chains drawn from one sample of a study of CD8 T cells in Susac syndrome. Each CDR3 protein is one row after TCRdb ran MiXCR on the immunoSEQ multiplex PCR reads. The sample records about 300,000 distinct CDR3 sequences, approximately 85% being singletons. Sequenced material: CD8+ T cells from PBMCs. These receptor sequences come from a human donor with multiple sclerosis. CDR3s include the opening cysteine and the closing phenylalanine or tryptophan. The order of the fields is CDR3 DNA, CDR3 protein, D gene, clone size, V gene, J gene, CDR3 length. D genes are given only for firm matches. Not all rows give a size; the values are once, few, many and, for expanded clones, a class.

cdr3_nt: TGTGCCAGCAGTTTGGGAATACCTAGCTATGGCTACACCTTC
cdr3_aa: CASSLGIPSYGYTF
d_call: NA
clone_size: once
v_call: TRBV27
j_call: TRBJ1-2
cdr3_length: 14

cdr3_nt: TGTGCCAGCAGAATCGACAGGGGGCTGACCTACGAGCAGTACTTC
cdr3_aa: CASRIDRGLTYEQYF
d_call: TRBD1
clone_size: NA
v_call: TRBV12-3/TRBV12-4
j_call: TRBJ2-7
cdr3_length: 15

cdr3_nt: TGCGCCAGCAGCCAGGGACTCTGGAACACCGGGGAGCTGTTTTTT
cdr3_aa: CASSQGLWNTGELFF
d_call: NA
clone_size: once
v_call: TRBV4-1
j_call: TRBJ2-2
cdr3_length: 15

cdr3_nt: TGTGCCAGTACCTGGGGGCCCTCGGGCTATGGCTACACCTTC
cdr3_aa: CASTWGPSGYGYTF
d_call: NA
clone_size: NA
v_call: TRBV19
j_call: TRBJ1-2
cdr3_length: 14

cdr3_nt: TGTGCCAGCAGCTCTCATCTGGTCTACGAGCAGTACTTC
cdr3_aa: CASSSHLVYEQYF
d_call: NA
clone_size: NA
v_call: TRBV7-9
j_call: TRBJ2-7
cdr3_length: 13

cdr3_nt: TGTGCCACCAGTGATTTGGTTTCCGGGGAGCTGTTTTTT
cdr3_aa: CATSDLVSGELFF
d_call: NA
clone_size: NA
v_call: TRBV24-1
j_call: TRBJ2-2
cdr3_length: 13

cdr3_nt: TGTGCCAGCAGTCAAACTAGCGGGAGGGATTACTTC
cdr3_aa: CASSQTSGRDYF
d_call: TRBD2
clone_size: NA
v_call: TRBV28
j_call: TRBJ2-5
cdr3_length: 12

cdr3_nt: TGTGCCTGGAAGACAGGGGAGCTATACGAGCAGTACTTC
cdr3_aa: CAWKTGELYEQYF
d_call: TRBD1
clone_size: NA
v_call: TRBV30
j_call: TRBJ2-7
cdr3_length: 13

cdr3_nt: TGTGCCAGCACCCGACGATCGTTGGCCTTC
cdr3_aa: CASTRRSLAF
d_call: NA
clone_size: NA
v_call: TRBV2
j_call: TRBJ1-2
cdr3_length: 10

cdr3_nt: TGTGCCAGCCGAGACTGGCAAGGGAACACTGAAGCTTTCTTT
cdr3_aa: CASRDWQGNTEAFF
d_call: NA
clone_size: NA
v_call: TRBV6-2/TRBV6-3
j_call: TRBJ1-1
cdr3_length: 14

cdr3_nt: TGTGCCAGCAGTTCTAGGGACTCCCTAGGGAGCGAGCAGTACTTC
cdr3_aa: CASSSRDSLGSEQYF
d_call: NA
clone_size: NA
v_call: TRBV28
j_call: TRBJ2-7
cdr3_length: 15

cdr3_nt: TGTGCCAGCAGTTACCCAAAAGGACAGGGAGGAGAGACCCAGTACTTC
cdr3_aa: CASSYPKGQGGETQYF
d_call: TRBD1
clone_size: once
v_call: TRBV6-2/TRBV6-3
j_call: TRBJ2-5
cdr3_length: 16

cdr3_nt: TGCGCCAGCAGCCAAGATCCCAGCGGGAGGCTCTACAATGAGCAGTTCTTC
cdr3_aa: CASSQDPSGRLYNEQFF
d_call: TRBD2
clone_size: NA
v_call: TRBV4-1
j_call: TRBJ2-1
cdr3_length: 17

cdr3_nt: TGTGCCAGCAGTGAAGGGTGGGGGTTCACTGAAGCTTTCTTT
cdr3_aa: CASSEGWGFTEAFF
d_call: NA
clone_size: NA
v_call: TRBV25-1
j_call: TRBJ1-1
cdr3_length: 14

cdr3_nt: TGTGCCAGCACCTCCGCCCGGACAGGGGTTATCGTCACTGAAGCTTTCTTT
cdr3_aa: CASTSARTGVIVTEAFF
d_call: TRBD1
clone_size: NA
v_call: TRBV27
j_call: TRBJ1-1
cdr3_length: 17

cdr3_nt: TGTGCCAGCAGTTCGGGACAGGTCAACACTGAAGCTTTCTTT
cdr3_aa: CASSSGQVNTEAFF
d_call: TRBD1
clone_size: NA
v_call: TRBV27
j_call: TRBJ1-1
cdr3_length: 14

cdr3_nt: TGTGCCAGCAGTTTCCCGAACAGGGGGGAGACTGAAGCTTTCTTT
cdr3_aa: CASSFPNRGETEAFF
d_call: TRBD1
clone_size: few
v_call: TRBV12-3/TRBV12-4
j_call: TRBJ1-1
cdr3_length: 15

cdr3_nt: TGTGCCAGCAGCTTAGAGCCAGGCTATCAGCCCCAGCATTTT
cdr3_aa: CASSLEPGYQPQHF
d_call: NA
clone_size: NA
v_call: TRBV7-6
j_call: TRBJ1-5
cdr3_length: 14

cdr3_nt: TGTGCCAGTAGTATAGCACAGTATAGCAATCAGCCCCAGCATTTT
cdr3_aa: CASSIAQYSNQPQHF
d_call: NA
clone_size: NA
v_call: TRBV19
j_call: TRBJ1-5
cdr3_length: 15

cdr3_nt: TGTGCCACCAGCAGAGCCGACAGGGATAATTCACCCCTCCACTTT
cdr3_aa: CATSRADRDNSPLHF
d_call: TRBD1
clone_size: NA
v_call: TRBV15
j_call: TRBJ1-6
cdr3_length: 15

cdr3_nt: TGCAGTGCCGAGACGAACTATGGCTACACCTTC
cdr3_aa: CSAETNYGYTF
d_call: NA
clone_size: NA
v_call: TRBV20-1
j_call: TRBJ1-2
cdr3_length: 11

cdr3_nt: TGTGCCAGCAGCGTTTCCACCAACACTGAAGCTTTCTTT
cdr3_aa: CASSVSTNTEAFF
d_call: NA
clone_size: NA
v_call: TRBV9
j_call: TRBJ1-1
cdr3_length: 13

cdr3_nt: TGTGCCAGCAGCCCAGGGACTAGCGGTCCCACAGATACGCAGTATTTT
cdr3_aa: CASSPGTSGPTDTQYF
d_call: TRBD2
clone_size: NA
v_call: TRBV9
j_call: TRBJ2-3
cdr3_length: 16

cdr3_nt: TGCAGCGTTGAAGGAACGGGTAGCACCTACAATGAGCAGTTCTTC
cdr3_aa: CSVEGTGSTYNEQFF
d_call: NA
clone_size: NA
v_call: TRBV29-1
j_call: TRBJ2-1
cdr3_length: 15

cdr3_nt: TGTGCCACCAGTGATTATGAGACAGGGTCAACCGGGGAGCTGTTTTTT
cdr3_aa: CATSDYETGSTGELFF
d_call: TRBD1
clone_size: NA
v_call: TRBV24-1
j_call: TRBJ2-2
cdr3_length: 16